These 3 T cell receptor beta chains share one sample of origin, sequenced in a study of cytomegalovirus exposure and HLA in healthy donors (dated by TCRdb to the late 2010s). Library generation was performed with the immunoSEQ multiplex PCR assay. A mixture of 60 forward primers for TCR Vbeta segments and 13 reverse primers for TCR Jbeta segments was used in the multiplex PCR. In TCRdb, the immuneACCESS table is reduced to in-frame sequences with V and J assigned. These tables do not hold every clone; where another copy was compared, an unresolved V gene accounts for under half, and the others remain unexplained. This sample lists about 120,000 clones; under 90% were detected once. The ten top clones hold 8.5% to 10% of the sample. The sequencing input was PBMCs. The receptors were sampled from a female donor in good health and CMV-seropositive.

The chain carries TRBV6-5 and TRBJ1-1, with D perhaps matching TRBD1 (5 bases). V lost 0 bases and J 4 bases, leaving 15 bases between the germline ends. The length of the CDR3 is 16 residues. Germline V gene data show CDR1 as MNHEY and CDR2 as SVGAGI. Here the CDR3 reads CASSYSRGSGGTEAFF. The CDR3 nucleotides are TGTGCCAGCAGTTACTCGAGAGGTTCCGGGGGCACTGAAGCTTTCTTT.

The rearrangement links TRBV10-2 to TRBJ2-5; D not certain. V gave up 4 bases and J gave up 2 bases, with 11 bases separating them. CDR1 is WSHSY, CDR2 SAAADI, per germline. The CDR3 totals 14 residues. This CDR3 reads CASSAGPKQETQYF. The DNA for the CDR3 is TGCGCCAGCAGTGCCGGTCCCAAACAAGAGACCCAGTACTTC.

The gene calls are TRBV14 and TRBJ2-6; D remains unclear. Germline V CDR1 and CDR2: SGHDN, FVKESK. V lost 2 bases and J 4 bases, leaving 3 bases between the germline ends. This CDR3 has 13 amino acids. DNA of the CDR3: TGTGCCAGCAGCCAATCGGGGGCCAACGTCCTGACTTTC. Its protein product is CASSQSGANVLTF.